A selection of T cell receptor beta chains follows, all from one sample in a study of CD8 T cells in Susac syndrome. TCRdb ran MiXCR on the immunoSEQ multiplex PCR reads and lists one entry per CDR3 protein. The sample has under 90,000 distinct CDR3 sequences, roughly 91% seen once; the top ten hold roughly 0.5%. The sample consisted of CD4+ T cells from PBMCs. The receptors here all came from a human donor with Susac syndrome. CDR3s leave out the opening cysteine and the closing phenylalanine or tryptophan. The order of the fields is J gene, V gene, CDR3 protein.

>TRBJ1-2|TRBV7-3
ASSLKGQGDGYT
>TRBJ1-1|TRBV7-9
ASSLGWDRPVTEAF
>TRBJ2-7|TRBV28
ASRPQSGKLRQYEQY
>TRBJ2-7|TRBV4-3
ASSHLAGSQYEQY
>TRBJ2-2|TRBV6-1
ASTPLGTSAREGRTGELF
>TRBJ1-4|TRBV28
ATTSGSLLF
>TRBJ2-7|TRBV5-1
ASSLPDSYEQY
>TRBJ2-7|TRBV7-2
ASSRSGYEQY
>TRBJ2-7|TRBV3-1
ASSSPQGLAGVPYEQY
>TRBJ2-3|TRBV6-6
ASSYSTDSITDTQY
>TRBJ2-2|TRBV9
ASSVGASGGPNTGELF
>TRBJ1-4|TRBV9
ASSVSGELSEKLF
>TRBJ2-7|TRBV27
ASSLSIYVHEQY
>TRBJ2-7|TRBV3-1
ASSQTSGDYEQY
>TRBJ2-1|TRBV12-3/TRBV12-4
ASSSRSSPPRDEQF
>TRBJ2-3|TRBV7-9
ASSSGSGTVGFTDTQY
>TRBJ1-1|TRBV28
ASSFRTANTEAF
>TRBJ2-7|TRBV18
ASSPTASYEQY
>TRBJ2-1|TRBV5-4
ASRTTGQVYNEQF
>TRBJ2-7|TRBV7-2
ASSPGGTSSYEQY
>TRBJ2-5|TRBV20-1
SATGTSGGVGETQY
>TRBJ2-5|TRBV12-3/TRBV12-4
ASSRDRGPQETQY
>TRBJ1-4|TRBV28
ASSWGGPYEKLF
>TRBJ2-5|TRBV3-1
ASSQAGGSMTQY
>TRBJ2-3|TRBV27
ASSIAGESTDTQY
>TRBJ1-1|TRBV4-2
ASSQGRDTEAF
>TRBJ2-4|TRBV10-3
AISEGADIQY
>TRBJ2-7|TRBV20-1
SAARTSYYEQY
>TRBJ2-5|TRBV10-3
AISEVRDRGYQETQY
>TRBJ1-5|TRBV28
ASGRVDGYQPQH
>TRBJ1-2|TRBV6-5
ASSYSISPNYGYT
>TRBJ2-1|TRBV14
ASSHSRTSGRNEQF
>TRBJ2-1|TRBV30
AWTGGLAFNEQF
>TRBJ2-7|TRBV18
ASSHPGQGSFEQY
>TRBJ1-1|TRBV21-1
ASSNTQNTEAF
>TRBJ1-2|TRBV12-5
ASGKTGIDGYT